This entry features one T cell receptor beta chain sequence. Trimming removed 4 bases at V and 4 bases at J, with 19 bases between. This CDR3 region has 16 residues. Per germline, CDR1 LNHDA and CDR2 SQIVND (reference sequence). This entry comes from a study of T cell changes during pregnancy in multiple sclerosis. Generated by immunoSEQ multiplex PCR, the TCRdb table keeps only in-frame clones and is missing some. The sample consists of about 50,000 clones, 91% of them appearing once. Material: CD8+ T cells from peripheral blood mononuclear cells, obtained after pregnancy. The clonotype was recovered from a female donor with multiple sclerosis, enrolled in a pregnancy study. The chain combines TRBV19 with TRBJ2-5, with D possibly TRBD1 on 6 matching bases. CDR3 region: CASSKLQGIRPETQYF. In DNA form, the CDR3 reads TGTGCCAGTAGTAAGCTACAGGGCATACGTCCAGAGACCCAGTACTTC.